This passage covers 16 T cell receptor beta chains from one sample sequenced in a study of blood T cell repertoires in COVID-19. Repertoires were generated with immunoSEQ multiplex PCR, while TCRdb's copy carries only in-frame clones and drops some. The sample holds about 500,000 clones, about 91% seen once. Sequenced: peripheral blood. Every receptor here comes from a man younger than 35 with COVID-19, enrolled during active disease.

The chain couples TRBV19 to TRBJ1-4; tentatively, D is TRBD1 (5 bases). The ends were cut back, 2 bases at V and 7 bases at J, with 11 bases in the middle. This CDR3 is built from 14 residues. The germline CDR1 and CDR2 sequences are LNHDA and SQIVND (reference sequence). CDR3 DNA sequence: TGTGCCAGTAGTATACAGGGTCAGAGTGAAAAACTGTTTTTT. Amino acids: CASSIQGQSEKLFF.

This chain links TRBV19 with TRBJ2-3; 8 bases line up with TRBD2. The V gene's germline CDR1 is LNHDA and CDR2 SQIVND (reference sequence). J lost 6 bases, V lost 0 bases, and 14 bases had no gene match. The CDR3 sequence is 18 residues long. In DNA form, the CDR3 reads TGTGCCAGTAGTATAGACAACTTCAGCGGGGGCTCCTGGGATACGCAGTATTTT. Protein: CASSIDNFSGGSWDTQYF.

CDR3: CASSPNAGSQETQYF. CDR3 sequence (DNA): TGTGCCAGCTCACCGAACGCGGGGTCCCAAGAGACCCAGTACTTC. The rearrangement uses TRBV18 and TRBJ2-5; maybe TRBD2 (6 bases). This CDR3 has 15 amino acids. CDR1 is KGHSH and CDR2 is LQKENI in the germline V gene. Trimming pared 3 bases from V and 1 base from J, leaving 12 bases between. The entire variable domain, with the rest obtained from reference TRBV18 and TRBJ2-5, is as follows: NAGVMQNPRHLVRRRGQEARLRCSPMKGHSHVYWYRQLPEEGLKFMVYLQKENIIDESGMPKERFSAEFPKEGPSILRIQQVVRGDSAAYFCASSPNAGSQETQYFGPGTRLLVL.

V usage is TRBV7-7 and J usage is TRBJ1-6, with no clear D. Trimming stripped 5 bases from V and 9 bases from J, with 11 bases between. CDR3 size: 13 residues. CDR1 SSHAT and CDR2 FNYEAQ come from the germline V gene (reference sequence). The CDR3 DNA reads TGTGCCAGCAGCACACGGGAGGGTTCACCCCTCCACTTT. Protein sequence: CASSTREGSPLHF.

The gene calls are TRBV25-1 and TRBJ2-7; tentatively, D is TRBD1 (5 bases). This CDR3 spans 13 amino acids. Germline V gene data show CDR1 as MGHDK and CDR2 as SYGVNS. V gave up 5 bases and J gave up 3 bases, with 11 bases separating them. The CDR3 spells CASSLAGRYEQYF. The CDR3 DNA is TGTGCCAGCAGTTTGGCAGGGCGCTACGAGCAGTACTTC.

The chain recombines TRBV7-6 with TRBJ1-4; the D gene is possibly TRBD1 (5 bases). Germline V gives CDR1 SGHVS, CDR2 FNYEAQ. Trimming left V 2 bases short and J 7 bases short, with 8 bases between. CDR3 size: 13 residues. The DNA for the CDR3 is TGTGCCAGCAGCTTACAGGGCAGTGAAAAACTGTTTTTT. This translates into CASSLQGSEKLFF.

The chain joins TRBV6-5 to TRBJ2-4; 7 bases line up with TRBD2. The CDR3 loop spans 15 amino acids. Germline values: CDR1 MNHEY, CDR2 SVGAGI. Trimming took 5 bases from V and 1 from J; bases not matched to a gene: 5. The CDR3 protein is CASSSGTLAKNIQYF. In DNA, the CDR3 is TGTGCCAGCAGTAGCGGGACGCTGGCCAAAAACATTCAGTACTTC.

The V call is TRBV24-1, the J call TRBJ2-1; 9 bases match TRBD1. V dropped 3 bases and J dropped 10; count of bases not matched to a gene: 12. Germline V gives CDR1 KGHDR, CDR2 SFDVKD. The CDR3 is 16 amino acids. The CDR3 DNA follows: TGTGCCACCAGTGATGGAGGACAGGGGCGACGAATGGAGCAGTTCTTC. Protein: CATSDGGQGRRMEQFF.

The chain joins TRBV4-1 to TRBJ2-5, with TRBD2 matching 10 bases. The length of the CDR3 is 17 residues. CDR1 and CDR2 (germline): MGHRA, YSYEKL. V dropped 0 bases and J dropped 4; count of bases not matched to a gene: 8. The CDR3 nucleotides are TGCGCCAGCAGCCAAGAATGGTCTAGCGGGAGTGGAGAGACCCAGTACTTC. Its translation: CASSQEWSSGSGETQYF.

The chain carries TRBV7-2 and TRBJ2-7; 8 nucleotides line up with TRBD1. The germline V gene has CDR1 SGHTA and CDR2 FQGNSA. CDR3 size: 15 residues. The trim removed 5 bases at V and 3 bases at J, leaving 9 bases unmatched. CDR3 loop: CASSIWGQVDYEQYF. The DNA of the CDR3 is TGTGCCAGCAGCATCTGGGGACAGGTGGACTACGAGCAGTACTTC.

The rearrangement joins TRBV2 to TRBJ2-7, with TRBD2 identical over 7 bases. The germline CDR1 and CDR2 sequences are SNHLY and FYNNEI. V shed 3 bases and J 3 bases; nucleotides not matched to a gene: 2. This CDR3 has 13 residues. Here the CDR3 DNA reads TGTGCCAGCAGTGAGGGACTACTCTACGAGCAGTACTTC. This gives the protein CASSEGLLYEQYF.

This clone was found once. The chain carries TRBV7-9 and TRBJ2-7; 8 bases are a match to TRBD1. With 5 bases clipped from V and 7 bases from J, the junction kept 13 bases outside the gene matches. The germline CDR1 and CDR2 sequences are SEHNR and FQNEAQ (reference sequence). The CDR3 is made up of 15 amino acids. CDR3 sequence: CASSPQTGVLLEQYF. CDR3 nucleotides: TGTGCCAGCAGCCCACAGACAGGGGTACTCCTAGAGCAGTACTTC.

The chain employs TRBV11-3 and TRBJ2-3; TRBD2 matches 12 bases. CDR1 and CDR2 (germline): SGHNT, YENEEA. The CDR3 contains 15 residues. V dropped 5 bases and J dropped 5; count of bases not matched to a gene: 5. CDR3 protein: CASSPGLAGRDTQYF. In DNA form, the CDR3 reads TGTGCCAGCAGCCCCGGACTAGCGGGAAGAGATACGCAGTATTTT.

This chain uses TRBV7-9 with TRBJ2-5; 9 bases are shared with TRBD1. The CDR3 consists of 15 residues. Trimming took 7 bases from V and 0 from J; bases not matched to a gene: 6. Germline lookup yields CDR1 SEHNR and CDR2 FQNEAQ (reference sequence). The CDR3 protein is CASNVQGADQETQYF. The CDR3 nucleotides are TGTGCCAGCAATGTACAGGGGGCGGACCAAGAGACCCAGTACTTC.

The chain has TRBV25-1 and TRBJ2-7; D unclear. The length of the CDR3 is 15 residues. Germline V gene lookup returns CDR1 MGHDK and CDR2 SYGVNS. V was trimmed by 1 base and J by 2 bases, leaving 12 bases between them. DNA of the CDR3: TGTGCCAGCAGTGAATCAAACCCGTCGGCCTACGAGCAGTACTTC. Translation gives CASSESNPSAYEQYF.

Regarding this clone: The sample holds other DNA sequences that translate to the same CDR3. The chain carries TRBV2 and TRBJ2-1; 10 nucleotides agree with TRBD2. The germline V gene encodes CDR1 SNHLY and CDR2 FYNNEI. The CDR3 extends over 13 amino acids. Losses at the gene ends were 7 bases for V and 7 bases for J; bases not matched to a gene: 4. The CDR3 here is CASTSGGANEQFF. DNA of the CDR3: TGTGCCAGCACCAGCGGGGGGGCTAATGAGCAGTTCTTC.